The 22 T cell receptor beta chains presented below share a single source sample, sequenced in a study of blood T cell repertoires in COVID-19. TCRdb's table, derived via immunoSEQ multiplex PCR, lists solely in-frame clones and lacks some. The table has under 150,000 clones, 75% to 90% seen once. Sequenced: peripheral blood. These receptors came from a man aged 65-85 years with acute or convalescent COVID-19.

The chain carries TRBV3-1 (or the pseudogene TRBV3-2) and TRBJ1-1, with TRBD1 matching 7 bases. V lost 4 bases to trimming and J lost 3 bases; unmatched junction nucleotides: 5. Germline V gene lookup returns CDR1 LGHDT and CDR2 YNNKEL (reference sequence). This CDR3 has 14 residues. CDR3 in amino acids: CASSRGQSYTEAFF. The CDR3 DNA reads TGTGCCAGCAGCCGGGGACAGTCATACACTGAAGCTTTCTTT.

The V gene is TRBV24-1, the J gene TRBJ2-1; D is unclear. CDR3 length equals 14 residues. In germline, CDR1 is KGHDR, CDR2 SFDVKD. Trimming took 3 bases from V and 8 from J, leaving 13 bases between them. The CDR3 DNA is TGTGCCACCAGTGATGCCTGGCGAGGCGATGAGCAGTTCTTC. Translation: CATSDAWRGDEQFF.

The chain uses TRBV11-2 and TRBJ2-3; tentatively, D is TRBD2 (6 bases). Trimming pared 1 base from V and 8 bases from J, leaving 19 bases between. Germline assignment: CDR1 SGHAT and CDR2 FQNNGV. The CDR3 spans 16 residues. The chain's CDR3 is CASSLGTMGNVGTQYF. CDR3 bases: TGTGCCAGCAGCTTAGGGACTATGGGAAATGTGGGTACGCAGTATTTT.

The V gene is TRBV4-2, the J gene TRBJ1-3; D is unresolved. Germline V gene data show CDR1 as LGHNA and CDR2 as YNFKEQ. The length of the CDR3 is 14 residues. Trimming took 4 bases from V and 0 from J, leaving 7 bases between them. The CDR3 DNA is TGTGCCAGCAGCCCCTCACTCTCTGGAAACACCATATATTTT. Protein: CASSPSLSGNTIYF.

This clone came up once. The V and J genes are TRBV2 and TRBJ1-1; 7 bases agree with TRBD1. The CDR3 sequence is 12 residues long. The ends lost 7 bases at V and 6 bases at J; junction bases unmatched: 5. Germline loops: CDR1 SNHLY, CDR2 FYNNEI. CDR3 sequence (DNA): TGTGCCAGCAACCGACAGGGAGCTGAAGCTTTCTTT. It translates to CASNRQGAEAFF.

The chain couples TRBV5-1 to TRBJ1-1; possibly TRBD1 for D (5 bases). This CDR3 contains 16 residues. Per the germline V gene, CDR1 is SGHRS and CDR2 is YFSETQ. Trimming left V 0 bases short and J 4 bases short, with 16 bases between. The CDR3 sequence: CASSLAVGARATEAFF. CDR3 coding DNA: TGCGCCAGCAGCTTGGCCGTAGGGGCTCGGGCCACTGAAGCTTTCTTT.

This sequence joins TRBV11-1 and TRBJ1-3, with TRBD1 as a possible D gene (6 bases). Germline CDR1 is SGHAT and CDR2 is FQDESV (reference sequence). The V and J ends lost 5 bases and 4 bases respectively, with 15 bases between them. The length of the CDR3 is 15 residues. The CDR3 region is CASSAEAGVGNTIYF. For the CDR3, the DNA is TGTGCCAGCAGCGCGGAGGCAGGGGTCGGAAACACCATATATTTT. Full variable domain (rest looked up from reference TRBV11-1 and TRBJ1-3): EAEVAQSPRYKITEKSQAVAFWCDPISGHATLYWYRQILGQGPELLVQFQDESVVDDSQLPKDRFSAERLKGVDSTLKIQPAELGDSAMYLCASSAEAGVGNTIYFGEGSWLTVV.

The chain links TRBV3-1 (or the pseudogene TRBV3-2) to TRBJ1-2; possible D gene TRBD1, 5 bases. The V end lost 4 bases, the J end lost 1 base, and 10 bases lay between the germline ends. The CDR3 sequence is 14 residues long. CDR1 is LGHDT and CDR2 is YNNKEL in the germline V gene (reference sequence). CDR3 DNA sequence: TGTGCCAGCAGCCCGGACATACTTAACTATGGCTACACCTTC. Amino acids: CASSPDILNYGYTF.

J is TRBJ1-5 and V is TRBV6-6; perhaps TRBD1 as D (6 bases). The CDR3 is 14 residues long. The germline V gene encodes CDR1 MNHNY and CDR2 SVGAGI (reference sequence). Trimming took 5 bases from V and 5 from J, leaving 13 bases between them. CDR3 amino acids: CASSTYRDDQPQHF. DNA of the CDR3: TGTGCCAGCAGTACCTACAGGGATGATCAGCCCCAGCATTTT.

J is TRBJ2-2 and V is TRBV2, with 10 bases matching TRBD2. The CDR3 runs to 15 residues. Germline V gene sequence: CDR1 SNHLY, CDR2 FYNNEI. J was trimmed by 8 bases and V by 2 bases; bases with no gene match: 5. CDR3 coding DNA: TGTGCCAGCAGTGAAAGAGCGGGGGGGCCTGGGGAGCTGTTTTTT. This gives the protein CASSERAGGPGELFF.

The chain couples TRBV9 to TRBJ2-1; D is possibly TRBD1 (6 bases). The germline V and J ends were trimmed by 3 bases and 7 bases, with 11 bases remaining between them. The CDR3 sequence is 13 residues long. Germline lookup yields CDR1 SGDLS and CDR2 YYNGEE. The CDR3: CASSAEQGNEQFF. CDR3 sequence (DNA): TGTGCCAGCAGCGCCGAACAGGGAAATGAGCAGTTCTTC.

The rearrangement joins TRBV11-2 to TRBJ2-1; the D gene is possibly TRBD2 (7 bases). Trimming took 4 bases from V and 8 from J, leaving 18 bases between them. The germline CDR1 and CDR2 sequences are SGHAT and FQNNGV. The CDR3 is 15 amino acids. CDR3 sequence: CASSWGGLAVHEQFF. CDR3 bases: TGTGCCAGCAGCTGGGGGGGGCTAGCGGTCCATGAGCAGTTCTTC.

The V gene is TRBV4-2, the J gene TRBJ1-4; the D gene is possibly TRBD1 (5 bases). In germline, CDR1 is LGHNA, CDR2 YNFKEQ. V dropped 3 bases and J dropped 0 bases, with 11 bases sitting between them. The CDR3 is 16 amino acids. In DNA form, the CDR3 reads TGTGCCAGCAGCCAGGAGACAGCTGCAACTAATGAAAAACTGTTTTTT. Translation: CASSQETAATNEKLFF.

The chain links TRBV5-5 to TRBJ2-5, with a tentative D call TRBD1 (6 bases). V lost 0 bases and J lost 5, with 11 bases in between. The CDR3 extends over 14 amino acids. Germline V CDR1 and CDR2: SGHKS, YYEKEE (reference sequence). The CDR3 loop is CASSLAYRVETQYF. The CDR3, as DNA: TGTGCCAGCAGCTTGGCGTACAGGGTTGAGACCCAGTACTTC.

The chain couples TRBV6-5 to TRBJ1-5; TRBD1 matches 9 bases. In germline, CDR1 is MNHEY, CDR2 SVGAGI. V shed 8 bases and J 0 bases; nucleotides not matched to a gene: 5. The CDR3 covers 15 residues. The CDR3 bases are TGTGCCAGCGCTGGACAGGGGAATAGCAATCAGCCCCAGCATTTT. Protein product: CASAGQGNSNQPQHF.

This chain links TRBV6-5 with TRBJ2-3; 9 bases agree with TRBD2. The CDR3 is 15 amino acids. Germline CDR1 MNHEY, CDR2 SVGAGI. CDR3: CAVCPGGGATDTQYF. In DNA, the CDR3 is TGTGCGGTATGCCCTGGCGGGGGGGCCACGGATACGCAGTATTTT.

This chain links TRBV7-8 with TRBJ2-5; 13 bases line up with TRBD2. The CDR3 runs to 17 residues. CDR1 and CDR2 (germline): SGHVS, FQNEAQ. V lost 3 bases, J lost 3 bases, and 7 bases stayed unmatched. DNA for the CDR3: TGTGCCAGCAGCTTCGCAATAGGACTAGCGGGGGAAGAGACCCAGTACTTC. This encodes CASSFAIGLAGEETQYF.

The CDR3 protein is CSVEAGTGLYETQYF. CDR3 coding DNA: TGCAGCGTTGAAGCTGGGACAGGGTTGTACGAGACCCAGTACTTC. The chain combines TRBV29-1 with TRBJ2-5; 9 nucleotides line up with TRBD1. CDR1 is SQVTM and CDR2 is ANQGSEA in the germline V gene. V trimming: 1 base; J trimming: 5 bases; junction bases outside the gene matches: 8. The CDR3 is 15 residues long.

Points on this clone: This sample also contains other DNA sequences that code for the same CDR3. CDR3 loop: CASSVGGYSGANVLTF. The CDR3, as DNA: TGTGCCAGCAGCGTAGGAGGATACTCTGGGGCCAACGTCCTGACTTTC. This chain connects TRBV9 to TRBJ2-6, with D hard to call. The V gene's germline CDR1 is SGDLS and CDR2 YYNGEE. V was trimmed by 0 bases and J by 0 bases, leaving 7 bases between them. This CDR3 comprises 16 residues.

The chain is built from TRBV28 and TRBJ2-7, with 8 bases that match TRBD1. V was clipped by 5 bases and J by 2 bases; unmatched bases: 8. Germline V CDR1 and CDR2: MDHEN, SYDVKM. This CDR3 spans 15 amino acids. The CDR3 reads CASSLPGTGTYEQYF. In DNA form, the CDR3 reads TGTGCCAGCAGTCTACCCGGGACAGGAACCTACGAGCAGTACTTC.

This rearrangement joins TRBV5-1 to TRBJ2-5; a weak D match, TRBD1 (5 bases). The CDR3 is 14 residues long. Germline values: CDR1 SGHRS, CDR2 YFSETQ. Trimming removed 2 bases at V and 2 bases at J, with 10 bases between. CDR3 in DNA: TGCGCCAGCAGCTTTTCGCCAGGGCAAGAGACCCAGTACTTC. Amino acids: CASSFSPGQETQYF.

The V gene is TRBV2, the J gene TRBJ1-6; perhaps TRBD1 as D (5 bases). The germline V and J ends were trimmed by 8 bases and 4 bases, with 15 bases remaining between them. From germline, CDR1 is SNHLY and CDR2 FYNNEI. The CDR3 length is 15 residues. CDR3 sequence reads: CASAEDSTYNSPLHF. The CDR3 bases are TGTGCCAGCGCGGAAGACAGCACTTATAATTCACCCCTCCACTTT.